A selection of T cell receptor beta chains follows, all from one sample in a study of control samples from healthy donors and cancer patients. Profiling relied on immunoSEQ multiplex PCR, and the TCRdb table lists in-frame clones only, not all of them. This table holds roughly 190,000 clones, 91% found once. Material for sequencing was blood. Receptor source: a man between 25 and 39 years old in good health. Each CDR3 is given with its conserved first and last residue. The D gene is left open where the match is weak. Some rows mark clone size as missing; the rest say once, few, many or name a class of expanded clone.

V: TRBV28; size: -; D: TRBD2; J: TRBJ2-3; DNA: TGTGCCAGCAGTTTACCGGGGGGGGGCACAGATACGCAGTATTTT; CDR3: CASSLPGGGTDTQYF
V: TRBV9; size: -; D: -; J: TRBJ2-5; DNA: TGTGCCAGCAGCCCCCAGGGTTTTATCGAGACCCAGTACTTC; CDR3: CASSPQGFIETQYF
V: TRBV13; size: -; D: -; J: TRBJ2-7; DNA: TGTGCCAGCAGCTTTTGGCTAGGCTACGAGCAGTACTTC; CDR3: CASSFWLGYEQYF
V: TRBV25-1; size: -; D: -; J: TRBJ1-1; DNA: TGTGCCAGCAGTGAGATTGGGGGCAAGCACACTGAAGCTTTCTTT; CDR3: CASSEIGGKHTEAFF
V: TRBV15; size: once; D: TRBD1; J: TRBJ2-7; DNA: TGTGCCACCAGCAGAGCTCGGACAGGGGCCTACGAGCAGTACTTC; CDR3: CATSRARTGAYEQYF
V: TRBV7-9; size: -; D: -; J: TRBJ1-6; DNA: TGTGCCAGCAGCCAACAGACAGATAATTCACCCCTCCACTTT; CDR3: CASSQQTDNSPLHF
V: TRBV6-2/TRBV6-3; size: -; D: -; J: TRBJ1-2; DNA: TGTGCCAGCAGTCAAAGACCCATTTTCAGGCAGGGCGACCTCTATGGCTACACCTTC; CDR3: CASSQRPIFRQGDLYGYTF
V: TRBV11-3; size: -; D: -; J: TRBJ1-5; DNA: TGTGCCAACCATCCAAAATCCCCGGGACGCAGCACGCGAGGGCCCCAGCATTTT; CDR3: CANHPKSPGRSTRGPQHF
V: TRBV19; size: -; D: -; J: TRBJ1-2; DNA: TGTGCCAGTAGTATTCAGGCCCCCGAACTTGGGGCATTCGAAAACTATGGCTACACCTTC; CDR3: CASSIQAPELGAFENYGYTF
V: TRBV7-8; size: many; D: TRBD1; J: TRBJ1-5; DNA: TGTGCCAGCAGCGTACGGGACAGCACCAATCAGCCCCAGCATTTT; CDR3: CASSVRDSTNQPQHF
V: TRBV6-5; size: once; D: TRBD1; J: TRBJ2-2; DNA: TGTGCCAGCAGTTACCAGGGACAGAGCACCGGGGAGCTGTTTTTT; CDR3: CASSYQGQSTGELFF
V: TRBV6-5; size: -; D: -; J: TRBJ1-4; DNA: TGTGCCAGCAGTCCTCCCGGGAATGAAAAACTGTTTTTT; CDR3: CASSPPGNEKLFF
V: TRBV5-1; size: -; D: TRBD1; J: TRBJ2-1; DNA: TGCGCCAGCAGCGATGGACAGGGTTCCTACAATGAGCAGTTCTTC; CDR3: CASSDGQGSYNEQFF
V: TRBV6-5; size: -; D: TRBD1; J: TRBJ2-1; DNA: TGTGCCAGCAGAAAGGACAGGGGCTACAATGAGCAGTTCTTC; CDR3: CASRKDRGYNEQFF
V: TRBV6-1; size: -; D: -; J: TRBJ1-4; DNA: TGTGCCAGCAGTAGGAATGAAAAACTGTTTTTT; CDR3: CASSRNEKLFF
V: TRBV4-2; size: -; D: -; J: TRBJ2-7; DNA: TGTGCCAGCAGCCAAGACATCCAGAGTTACGAGCAGTACTTC; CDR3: CASSQDIQSYEQYF
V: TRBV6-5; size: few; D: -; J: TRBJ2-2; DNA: TGTGCCAGCAGTCGACAGTCGAACACCGGGGAGCTGTTTTTT; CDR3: CASSRQSNTGELFF
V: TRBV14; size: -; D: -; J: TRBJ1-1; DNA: TGTGCCAGCAGCCAAGATGGATTTGGCAGGGAAAGGGCTTTCTTT; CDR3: CASSQDGFGRERAFF
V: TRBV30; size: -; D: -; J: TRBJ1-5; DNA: TGTGCCTGGAGTGTGGGGGCGGGCAATCAGCCCCAGCATTTT; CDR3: CAWSVGAGNQPQHF
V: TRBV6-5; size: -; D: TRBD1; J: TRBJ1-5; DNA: TGTGCCAGCAGTTACCCTAAACTTTCGGGACAGGGCCAGCATTTT; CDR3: CASSYPKLSGQGQHF
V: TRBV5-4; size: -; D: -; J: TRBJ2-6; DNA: TGTGCCAGCACCATCTCTGGGGCCAACGTCCTGACTTTC; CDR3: CASTISGANVLTF
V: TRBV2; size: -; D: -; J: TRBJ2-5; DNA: TGTGCCAGCAGGCACCGGGACCCACTAGTAGAGACCCAGTACTTC; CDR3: CASRHRDPLVETQYF
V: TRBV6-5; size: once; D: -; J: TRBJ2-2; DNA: TGTGCCAGCAGTTACGGGGGCGAGGGCGGGGAGCTGTTTTTT; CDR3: CASSYGGEGGELFF
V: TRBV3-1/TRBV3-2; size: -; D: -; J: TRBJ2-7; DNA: TGTGCCAGCAGCCATGATGAGTCCTTCTACGAGCAGTACTTC; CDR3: CASSHDESFYEQYF
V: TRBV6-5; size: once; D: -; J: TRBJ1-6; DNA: TGTGCCAGCAGTTACTCACGTGCTCGGCCACCCCTCCACTTT; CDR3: CASSYSRARPPLHF
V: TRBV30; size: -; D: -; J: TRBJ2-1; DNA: TGTGCCTGGAGCTATTCCTACAATGAGCAGTTCTTC; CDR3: CAWSYSYNEQFF
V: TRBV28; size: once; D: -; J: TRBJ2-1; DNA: TGTGCCAGCAGTTTTAGAGTAAATGAGCAGTTCTTC; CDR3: CASSFRVNEQFF
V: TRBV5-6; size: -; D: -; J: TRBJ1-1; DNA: TGTGCCAGCAGCTGGGGCCGGACAATGAACACTGAAGCTTTCTTT; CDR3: CASSWGRTMNTEAFF
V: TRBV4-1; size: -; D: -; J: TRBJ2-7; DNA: TGCGCCAGCAGCCAAGGGGGCAGCTACGAGCAGTACTTC; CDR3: CASSQGGSYEQYF
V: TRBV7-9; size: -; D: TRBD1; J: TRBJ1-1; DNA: TGTGCCAGCAGCGAGACAGGGAATGGTGAAGCTTTCTTT; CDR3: CASSETGNGEAFF
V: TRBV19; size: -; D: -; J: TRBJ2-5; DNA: TGTGCCAGTAATGAGGGCCGGGTGGGGGAGACCCAGTACTTC; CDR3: CASNEGRVGETQYF
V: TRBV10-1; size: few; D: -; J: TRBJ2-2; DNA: TGCGCCAGCAGTGATGAAGGGCTAACGGGGGAGCTGTTTTTT; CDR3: CASSDEGLTGELFF
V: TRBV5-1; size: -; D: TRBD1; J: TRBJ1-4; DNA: TGCGCCAGCAGCCGGGACAGGGGGCCAACTAATGAAAAACTGTTTTTT; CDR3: CASSRDRGPTNEKLFF
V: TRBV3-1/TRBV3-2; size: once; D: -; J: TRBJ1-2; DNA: TGTGCCAGCAGCGGCAGGGAAACAAACTATGGCTACACCTTC; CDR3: CASSGRETNYGYTF
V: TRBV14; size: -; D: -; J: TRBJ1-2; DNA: TGTGCCAGCAGCCAAGTAGGCTGGGAGGTCGAGAATAACTATGGCTACACCTTC; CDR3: CASSQVGWEVENNYGYTF
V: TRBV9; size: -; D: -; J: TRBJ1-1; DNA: TGTGCCAGCAGCGGGTCCGGGGGTGGATTGAACACTGAAGCTTTCTTT; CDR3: CASSGSGGGLNTEAFF
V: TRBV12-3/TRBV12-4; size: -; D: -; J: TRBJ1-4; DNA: TGTGCCAGCAGTCCATCTCAAAAACTGTTTTTT; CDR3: CASSPSQKLFF
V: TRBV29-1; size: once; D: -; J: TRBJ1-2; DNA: TGCAGCGATCTCGTCGGGGGTTATGGCTACACCTTC; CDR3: CSDLVGGYGYTF
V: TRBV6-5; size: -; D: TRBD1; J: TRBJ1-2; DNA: TGTGCCAGCAGACTCGGACAGGGGAGGGGCTACACCTTC; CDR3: CASRLGQGRGYTF
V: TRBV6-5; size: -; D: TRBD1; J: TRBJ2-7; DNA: TGTGCCAGCAGTTACGCGAACAGGGGTGAGCAGTACTTC; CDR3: CASSYANRGEQYF
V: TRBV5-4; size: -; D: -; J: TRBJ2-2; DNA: TGTGCCAGCAGCTTGAACACCGGGGAGCTGTTTTTT; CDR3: CASSLNTGELFF